There are many counts of the clone carrying this T cell receptor (beta chain). Its specificity is not known. TCRdb analysed the reads with MiXCR anew, one entry per CDR3 protein. The sample lists around 360,000 distinct CDR3 sequences; about 35% were seen once. This entry belongs to a study of T cell repertoires in cytomegalovirus infection. Across the study: It can be stated that public TCR beta signatures indicated CMV infection as well as a matching HLA type.

The study's findings and limits: Identification of carriers of CMV plus the relevant HLA was performed using cumulative public TCR beta family frequency.

This CDR3 is built from 15 residues. Trimming left V 0 bases short and J 2 bases short, with 8 bases between. Germline assignment: CDR1 SGHTA and CDR2 FQGNSA. This TCR came from a human donor in good health (CMV status not recorded). Some clones in this sample may be carry-over from other donors' samples. The sample consisted of cultured PBMCs, taken from culture after CMV antigen stimulation. J is TRBJ2-1 and V is TRBV7-2, with TRBD1 as a possible D gene (5 bases). CDR3 amino acids: CASSLAGRAYNEQFF. Here the CDR3 DNA reads TGTGCCAGCAGCTTAGCGGGCAGGGCCTACAATGAGCAGTTCTTC.